This T cell receptor beta chain is drawn from a study of blood T cells in healthy people across ages. Study-level findings and limits: No conclusive comparison of naive versus antigen-experienced cells was possible with unsorted PBMCs. CMV status of donors was unknown, possibly confounding expanded clonotype changes. Naive CD4+ cell counts and diversity both ran higher in long-lived than in aged donors.

This clonotype was seen only a few times. Its specificity is unknown. Germline assignment: CDR1 SQVTM and CDR2 ANQGSEA. The CDR3 consists of 12 residues. A minimum of 7 million PBMCs was isolated per sample. A J-beta primer mix and a sample-barcoded 5' primer were used in a second PCR of about 7 to 12 cycles. TCRdb called the 5' RACE reads again in MiXCR, with one record for every CDR3 protein. The table has some 1.5 million distinct CDR3 sequences, 40% to 45% seen once. The chain links TRBV29-1 to TRBJ2-1, with D tentatively TRBD1 (6 bases). With the DNA end fitting TRBJ2-7 better, the J assignment may be wrong. The receptor was isolated from a woman under 30 in good health. Sequencing was performed on blood. CDR3 in amino acids: CSVGQFYNEQYF. The CDR3 nucleotides read TGCAGCGTCGGACAGTTCTACAATGAGCAGTACTTC.